This T cell receptor (beta chain) was identified during a study of vaccination effects on CD4 cells after COVID-19. Assay used: immunoSEQ multiplex PCR; TCRdb lists only in-frame clones, some missing. The data contain 20,000 to 25,000 clones, roughly 79% of them singletons. CDR1 and CDR2 (germline): LNHDA, SQIVND (reference sequence). The CDR3 length is 14 residues. Unmatched junction bases numbered 11, after V lost 5 bases and J lost 8 bases. Comments on this clone: Its target is not known.

Before sequencing, viral peptide pools were used by the ViraFEST assay to expand antigen-specific CD4+ T cells. After more than 9 days in culture, the CD4+ T cells were isolated. BNT162b2 vaccine or mRNA-1273 vaccine was given to participants in two doses. Wells of roughly 2 million PBMC each were grown with 7.5 to 10 IU/ml IL-2 and about 9.7 ug/ml peptides. The rearrangement joins TRBV19 to TRBJ1-2; TRBD1 agrees at 7 bases. The clonotype was recovered from a human donor who received a COVID-19 vaccine. Some clones in this sample may be carry-over from other donors' samples. The input for sequencing was CD4+ T cells from PBMCs cultured with SARS-CoV-2 spike peptides, taken after COVID-19 vaccination. CDR3 DNA sequence: TGTGCCAGTAGTTCTGGGGACAGCTTGTGGGGCTACACCTTC. Amino acid sequence: CASSSGDSLWGYTF.